A selection of T cell receptor beta chains follows, all from one sample in a study of blood T cell repertoires in COVID-19. Measured with immunoSEQ multiplex PCR; TCRdb has only the in-frame clones, and not every one. The sample records tens of thousands of clones, just over 85% being singletons. Sequencing was done on a sample of peripheral blood. The source of these receptors is a woman of 80 years or more with active or convalescent COVID-19. Both conserved end residues are part of each CDR3. D genes are given only for firm matches. Not all rows give a size; the values are once, few, many and, for expanded clones, a class.

V gene: TRBV11-2; D gene: TRBD1; clone size: -; J gene: TRBJ2-7; CDR3 protein: CASSLWDRGKYEQYF; CDR3 DNA: TGTGCCAGCAGCTTATGGGACAGGGGGAAGTACGAGCAGTACTTC
V gene: TRBV7-9; D gene: TRBD2; clone size: -; J gene: TRBJ2-1; CDR3 protein: CASTETSGGPSSYNEQFF; CDR3 DNA: TGTGCCAGCACTGAGACTAGCGGGGGGCCGAGCTCCTACAATGAGCAGTTCTTC
V gene: TRBV13; D gene: TRBD2; clone size: few; J gene: TRBJ2-1; CDR3 protein: CASSRHLAGDNPYNEQFF; CDR3 DNA: TGTGCCAGCAGCCGCCATCTAGCGGGAGATAACCCCTACAATGAGCAGTTCTTC
V gene: TRBV5-6; D gene: TRBD1; clone size: few; J gene: TRBJ1-2; CDR3 protein: CASSLRTGDGGYTF; CDR3 DNA: TGTGCCAGCAGCTTGCGGACAGGGGATGGTGGCTACACCTTC
V gene: TRBV9; D gene: -; clone size: -; J gene: TRBJ1-2; CDR3 protein: CASSVGGQNYGYTF; CDR3 DNA: TGTGCCAGCAGCGTAGGTGGCCAAAACTATGGCTACACCTTC
V gene: TRBV14; D gene: -; clone size: -; J gene: TRBJ1-2; CDR3 protein: CASSRGQLRNYGYTF; CDR3 DNA: TGTGCCAGCAGCCGCGGACAGCTCCGTAACTATGGCTACACCTTC
V gene: TRBV2; D gene: TRBD2; clone size: -; J gene: TRBJ2-1; CDR3 protein: CATRTSRSSYNEQFF; CDR3 DNA: TGTGCCACCCGGACTAGCAGGAGCTCCTACAATGAGCAGTTCTTC
V gene: TRBV11-3; D gene: -; clone size: once; J gene: TRBJ2-1; CDR3 protein: CASSLAGLNNEQFF; CDR3 DNA: TGTGCCAGCAGCTTAGCCGGACTTAACAATGAGCAGTTCTTC
V gene: TRBV7-9; D gene: -; clone size: once; J gene: TRBJ2-1; CDR3 protein: CASSRTANEQFF; CDR3 DNA: TGTGCCAGCAGCCGGACAGCGAATGAGCAGTTCTTC
V gene: TRBV4-3; D gene: TRBD2; clone size: once; J gene: TRBJ2-3; CDR3 protein: CASSQVGGSTDTQYF; CDR3 DNA: TGCGCCAGCAGCCAAGTGGGCGGGAGTACAGATACGCAGTATTTT
V gene: TRBV29-1; D gene: -; clone size: -; J gene: TRBJ1-2; CDR3 protein: CSVAGGSYGYTF; CDR3 DNA: TGCAGCGTCGCAGGAGGGAGCTATGGCTACACCTTC
V gene: TRBV19; D gene: TRBD2; clone size: -; J gene: TRBJ2-3; CDR3 protein: CASRPGLGADTQYF; CDR3 DNA: TGTGCCAGTAGACCGGGACTAGGGGCGGATACGCAGTATTTT
V gene: TRBV5-1; D gene: TRBD1; clone size: -; J gene: TRBJ2-7; CDR3 protein: CASSPIQGRPPYEQYF; CDR3 DNA: TGCGCCAGCAGTCCAATACAGGGGCGGCCCCCCTACGAGCAGTACTTC
V gene: TRBV5-5; D gene: TRBD1; clone size: -; J gene: TRBJ1-1; CDR3 protein: CASSLGRGQGDTEAFF; CDR3 DNA: TGTGCCAGCAGCTTGGGGAGGGGGCAGGGGGACACTGAAGCTTTCTTT
V gene: TRBV2; D gene: -; clone size: -; J gene: TRBJ1-4; CDR3 protein: CASNREHSNEKLFF; CDR3 DNA: TGTGCCAGCAATAGAGAGCATTCTAATGAAAAACTGTTTTTT
V gene: TRBV11-3; D gene: -; clone size: few; J gene: TRBJ1-1; CDR3 protein: CASSSVGRWAFF; CDR3 DNA: TGTGCCAGCAGCTCCGTCGGCAGGTGGGCTTTCTTT
V gene: TRBV5-4; D gene: -; clone size: -; J gene: TRBJ2-7; CDR3 protein: CASSRPGYDEQYF; CDR3 DNA: TGTGCCAGCAGCCGGCCAGGGTACGACGAGCAGTACTTC
V gene: TRBV27; D gene: TRBD1; clone size: -; J gene: TRBJ2-3; CDR3 protein: CASIPTTGRTDTQYF; CDR3 DNA: TGTGCCAGTATTCCGACGACAGGGCGAACAGATACGCAGTATTTT
V gene: TRBV5-1; D gene: TRBD1; clone size: -; J gene: TRBJ1-2; CDR3 protein: CASSVDRGEGGYTF; CDR3 DNA: TGCGCCAGCAGCGTGGACAGGGGTGAGGGTGGCTACACCTTC
V gene: TRBV6-5; D gene: -; clone size: once; J gene: TRBJ1-4; CDR3 protein: CASRPQARGEKLFF; CDR3 DNA: TGTGCCAGCAGGCCACAGGCGCGGGGTGAAAAACTGTTTTTT
V gene: TRBV30; D gene: -; clone size: -; J gene: TRBJ1-2; CDR3 protein: CAWTQRFEARKYGYTF; CDR3 DNA: TGTGCCTGGACACAACGGTTTGAGGCACGGAAATATGGCTACACCTTC
V gene: TRBV2; D gene: TRBD2; clone size: once; J gene: TRBJ2-5; CDR3 protein: CASRRLAGVETQYF; CDR3 DNA: TGTGCCAGCAGGCGACTAGCGGGGGTAGAGACCCAGTACTTC
V gene: TRBV7-9; D gene: -; clone size: -; J gene: TRBJ1-4; CDR3 protein: CASSLAHGATNEKLFF; CDR3 DNA: TGTGCCAGCAGCTTAGCGCACGGGGCAACTAATGAAAAACTGTTTTTT
V gene: TRBV4-1; D gene: -; clone size: -; J gene: TRBJ1-1; CDR3 protein: CASSRRGDTEAFF; CDR3 DNA: TGCGCCAGCAGCCGCCGCGGGGACACTGAAGCTTTCTTT
V gene: TRBV6-2/TRBV6-3; D gene: -; clone size: -; J gene: TRBJ1-5; CDR3 protein: CASSYPGSGYQPQHF; CDR3 DNA: TGTGCCAGCAGTTACCCAGGGTCAGGTTATCAGCCCCAGCATTTT
V gene: TRBV11-2; D gene: -; clone size: -; J gene: TRBJ1-1; CDR3 protein: CASSFPGSLEAFF; CDR3 DNA: TGTGCCAGCAGCTTCCCCGGGTCGCTTGAAGCTTTCTTT
V gene: TRBV19; D gene: TRBD1; clone size: -; J gene: TRBJ1-4; CDR3 protein: CASSGSTGGDEKLFF; CDR3 DNA: TGTGCCAGTAGTGGCTCGACAGGGGGGGATGAAAAACTGTTTTTT
V gene: TRBV11-2; D gene: TRBD1; clone size: -; J gene: TRBJ2-7; CDR3 protein: CASSLAVGWGQGHEQYF; CDR3 DNA: TGTGCCAGCAGCTTAGCTGTAGGTTGGGGACAGGGCCACGAGCAGTACTTC
V gene: TRBV12-3/TRBV12-4; D gene: -; clone size: -; J gene: TRBJ1-5; CDR3 protein: CASNSDSNQPQHF; CDR3 DNA: TGTGCCAGCAACAGTGATAGCAATCAGCCCCAGCATTTT
V gene: TRBV12-3/TRBV12-4; D gene: -; clone size: -; J gene: TRBJ2-7; CDR3 protein: CASSFKDRLQYF; CDR3 DNA: TGTGCCAGCAGTTTTAAGGACAGACTGCAGTACTTC
V gene: TRBV18; D gene: -; clone size: -; J gene: TRBJ2-7; CDR3 protein: CASSPRGLSYEQYF; CDR3 DNA: TGTGCCAGCTCACCGCGGGGCCTCTCCTACGAGCAGTACTTC
V gene: TRBV4-3; D gene: -; clone size: -; J gene: TRBJ1-5; CDR3 protein: CASSQETGPGQPQHF; CDR3 DNA: TGCGCCAGCAGCCAAGAAACAGGGCCTGGTCAGCCCCAGCATTTT
V gene: TRBV5-1; D gene: TRBD2; clone size: -; J gene: TRBJ2-7; CDR3 protein: CASGPGTSGFYEQYF; CDR3 DNA: TGCGCCAGTGGGCCCGGGACTAGCGGGTTTTACGAGCAGTACTTC
V gene: TRBV3-1/TRBV3-2; D gene: -; clone size: -; J gene: TRBJ2-3; CDR3 protein: CASSQDSPFQETQYF; CDR3 DNA: TGTGCCAGCAGCCAAGATTCACCGTTCCAGGAAACGCAGTATTTT
V gene: TRBV24-1; D gene: TRBD2; clone size: -; J gene: TRBJ2-5; CDR3 protein: CATSEAGGETQYF; CDR3 DNA: TGTGCCACCTCGGAGGCGGGAGGGGAGACCCAGTACTTC
V gene: TRBV28; D gene: -; clone size: -; J gene: TRBJ1-2; CDR3 protein: CASRAPSSNYGYTF; CDR3 DNA: TGTGCCAGCAGAGCTCCGAGCTCTAACTATGGCTACACCTTC
V gene: TRBV20-1; D gene: -; clone size: -; J gene: TRBJ1-4; CDR3 protein: CSASDLGSEKLFF; CDR3 DNA: TGCAGTGCTAGTGACCTAGGGAGTGAAAAACTGTTTTTT
V gene: TRBV25-1; D gene: -; clone size: -; J gene: TRBJ2-3; CDR3 protein: CASSDSPRVADTQYF; CDR3 DNA: TGTGCCAGCAGTGATTCTCCTCGGGTGGCAGATACGCAGTATTTT
V gene: TRBV7-3; D gene: TRBD2; clone size: -; J gene: TRBJ2-1; CDR3 protein: CASSMTSGSYNEQFF; CDR3 DNA: TGTGCCAGCAGCATGACTAGCGGGTCTTACAATGAGCAGTTCTTC